This T cell receptor beta chain was obtained from a study of T cell responses to AZD1222 COVID-19 vaccine. Germline V CDR1 and CDR2: SGHTA, FQGNSA. V gave up 1 base and J gave up 7 bases, with 14 bases separating them. The CDR3 covers 15 residues. Profiling relied on immunoSEQ multiplex PCR, and the TCRdb table lists in-frame clones only, not all of them. The sample lists fewer than 110,000 clones, about 90% occurring once. Material: peripheral blood, obtained on day 0 of AZD1222 vaccination. This receptor was taken from an adult in good health. V and J are TRBV7-2 and TRBJ2-1; D unclear. CDR3: CASSLGHIRWNEQFF. The DNA for the CDR3 is TGTGCCAGCAGCTTAGGACACATCCGTTGGAATGAGCAGTTCTTC.